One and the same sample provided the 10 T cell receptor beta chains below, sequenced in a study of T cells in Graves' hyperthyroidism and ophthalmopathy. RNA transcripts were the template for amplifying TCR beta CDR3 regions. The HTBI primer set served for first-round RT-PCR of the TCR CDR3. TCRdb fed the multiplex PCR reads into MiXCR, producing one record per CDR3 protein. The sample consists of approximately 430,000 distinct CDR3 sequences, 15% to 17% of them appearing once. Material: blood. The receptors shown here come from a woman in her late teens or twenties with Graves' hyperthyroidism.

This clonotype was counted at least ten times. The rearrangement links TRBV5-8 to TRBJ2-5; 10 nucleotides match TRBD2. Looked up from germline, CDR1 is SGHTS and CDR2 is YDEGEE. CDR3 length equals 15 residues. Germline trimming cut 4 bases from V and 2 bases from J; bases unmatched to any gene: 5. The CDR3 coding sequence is TGTGCCAGCAGCCTAGCGGGAGAAGGGCAAGAGACCCAGTACTTC. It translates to CASSLAGEGQETQYF.

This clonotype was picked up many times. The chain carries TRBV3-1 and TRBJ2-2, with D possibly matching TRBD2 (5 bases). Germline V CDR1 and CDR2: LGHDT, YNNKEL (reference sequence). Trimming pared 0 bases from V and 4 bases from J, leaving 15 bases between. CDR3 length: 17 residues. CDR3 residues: CASSQDRFGVFTGELFF. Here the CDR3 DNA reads TGTGCCAGCAGCCAAGATCGTTTCGGGGTTTTCACCGGGGAGCTGTTTTTT.

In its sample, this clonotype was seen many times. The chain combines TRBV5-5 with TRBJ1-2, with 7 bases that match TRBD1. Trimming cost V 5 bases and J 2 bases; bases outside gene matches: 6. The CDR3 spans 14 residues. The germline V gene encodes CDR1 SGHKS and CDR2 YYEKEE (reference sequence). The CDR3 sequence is CASSRTGSNYGYTF. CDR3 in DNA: TGTGCCAGCAGTAGGACAGGCTCCAACTATGGCTACACCTTC. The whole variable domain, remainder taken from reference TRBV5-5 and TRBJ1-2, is DAGVTQSPTHLIKTRGQQVTLRCSPISGHKSVSWYQQVLGQGPQFIFQYYEKEERGRGNFPDRFSARQFPNYSSELNVNALLLGDSALYLCASSRTGSNYGYTFGSGTRLTVV.

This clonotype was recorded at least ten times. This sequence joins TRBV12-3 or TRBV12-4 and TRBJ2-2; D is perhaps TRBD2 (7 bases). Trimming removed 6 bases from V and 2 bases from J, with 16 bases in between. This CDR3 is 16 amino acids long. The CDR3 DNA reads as TGTGCCAGCAGCCTGGGGGGGCCTGCAAACACCGGGGAGCTGTTTTTT. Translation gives CASSLGGPANTGELFF.

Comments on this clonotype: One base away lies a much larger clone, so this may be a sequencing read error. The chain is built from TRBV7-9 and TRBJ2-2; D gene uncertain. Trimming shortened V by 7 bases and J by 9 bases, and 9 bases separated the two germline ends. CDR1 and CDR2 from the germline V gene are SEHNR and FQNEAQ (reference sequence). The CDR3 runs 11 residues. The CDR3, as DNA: TGTGCCAGCACCAAGGTTCGGGAGCTGTTTTTT. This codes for CASTKVRELFF.

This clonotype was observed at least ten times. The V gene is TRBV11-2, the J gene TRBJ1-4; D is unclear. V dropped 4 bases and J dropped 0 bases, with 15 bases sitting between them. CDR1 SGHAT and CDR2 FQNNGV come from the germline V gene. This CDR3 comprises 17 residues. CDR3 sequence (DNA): TGTGCCAGCAGCTCATTAAAGAGCGGTACAACTAATGAAAAACTGTTTTTT. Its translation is CASSSLKSGTTNEKLFF.

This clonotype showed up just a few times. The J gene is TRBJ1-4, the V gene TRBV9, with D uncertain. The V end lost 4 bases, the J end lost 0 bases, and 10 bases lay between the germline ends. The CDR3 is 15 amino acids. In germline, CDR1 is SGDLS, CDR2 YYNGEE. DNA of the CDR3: TGTGCCAGCAGCCTTATGGCTTCAACTAATGAAAAACTGTTTTTT. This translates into CASSLMASTNEKLFF.

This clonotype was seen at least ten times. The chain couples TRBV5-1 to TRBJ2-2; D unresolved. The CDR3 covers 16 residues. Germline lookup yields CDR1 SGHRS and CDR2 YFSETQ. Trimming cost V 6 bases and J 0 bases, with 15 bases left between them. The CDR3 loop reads CASKKVERTNTGELFF. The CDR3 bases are TGCGCCAGCAAAAAGGTGGAGAGGACGAACACCGGGGAGCTGTTTTTT.

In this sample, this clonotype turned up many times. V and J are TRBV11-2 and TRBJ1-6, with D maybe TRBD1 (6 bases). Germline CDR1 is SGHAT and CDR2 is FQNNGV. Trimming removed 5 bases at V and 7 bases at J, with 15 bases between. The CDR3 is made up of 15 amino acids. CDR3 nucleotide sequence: TGTGCCAGCAGCCGGTCGGGGGCTCGGAATTCACCCCTCCACTTT. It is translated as CASSRSGARNSPLHF. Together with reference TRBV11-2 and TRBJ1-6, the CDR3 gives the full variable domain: EAGVAQSPRYKIIEKRQSVAFWCNPISGHATLYWYQQILGQGPKLLIQFQNNGVVDDSQLPKDRFSAERLKGVDSTLKIQPAKLEDSAVYLCASSRSGARNSPLHFGNGTRLTVT.

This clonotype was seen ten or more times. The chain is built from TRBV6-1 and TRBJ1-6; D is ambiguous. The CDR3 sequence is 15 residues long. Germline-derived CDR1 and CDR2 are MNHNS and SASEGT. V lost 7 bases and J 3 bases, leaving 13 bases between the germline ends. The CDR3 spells CASTIGNSYNSPLHF. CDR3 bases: TGTGCCAGCACTATAGGCAACAGCTATAATTCACCCCTCCACTTT.